This T cell receptor (beta chain) was recovered during a study of long-term antiretroviral therapy in people with HIV. Survey level was the resolution at which the v3.0 immunoSEQ assay ran. The repertoire was sequenced with immunoSEQ multiplex PCR; TCRdb's copy has only in-frame clones and lacks some. The sample carries around 30,000 clones, approximately 96% recorded once. CDR1 is MNHNY, CDR2 SVGAGI, per germline (reference sequence). This CDR3 region has 15 residues. Trimming stripped 7 bases from V and 4 bases from J, with 16 bases between. The clonotype originates from a man between 25 and 39 years old with HIV. The V and J genes are TRBV6-6 and TRBJ2-2; D may be TRBD2 (5 bases). Sample: unsorted PBMCs, taken roughly 6.4 years after starting antiretroviral therapy. CDR3 bases: TGTGCCAGCACTTCAGTTAGCCGGGGCACCGGGGAGCTGTTTTTT. Translation: CASTSVSRGTGELFF.